These 27 T cell receptor beta chains originate from one sample sequenced in a study of human T cells and chemical hapten exposure. Time point of the sample: patch test 3, about 24 weeks after DPC sensitization. Stated treatment: therapeutic diphenylcyclopropenone sensitization with weekly scalp DPC. In TCRdb, the RACE reads were re-called with MiXCR into one record per CDR3 protein. The table lists fewer than 200,000 distinct CDR3 sequences, about a quarter of them singletons. Sequencing was performed on whole blood, taken in connection with sensitization to the hapten diphenylcyclopropenone (DPC). These receptors were taken from a woman younger than 30 with alopecia areata. Some clones in this sample may be carry-over from other donors' samples.

A few counts support this clonotype. The chain uses TRBV10-2 and TRBJ2-1; D is uncertain. This CDR3 is 15 amino acids long. Germline V gene data show CDR1 as WSHSY and CDR2 as SAAADI. The V end was cut by 1 base, the J end by 0 bases, with 7 bases between. The CDR3 DNA reads TGCGCCAGCAGTGAGTTTTTGATCTCCTACAATGAGCAGTTCTTC. Protein sequence: CASSEFLISYNEQFF.

This clonotype has more than one count but fewer than ten. The chain recombines TRBV6-2 or TRBV6-3 with TRBJ1-1; the D gene is possibly TRBD1 (6 bases). Between the trimmed V and J ends, which lost 7 bases and 0 bases, there was a span of 9 bases. This CDR3 region has 13 residues. CDR1 and CDR2 from the germline V gene are MNHEY and SVGEGT. Here the CDR3 DNA reads TGTGCCAGCACAGGGGAGATGAACACTGAAGCTTTCTTT. Translation: CASTGEMNTEAFF.

The sample holds many counts of this clonotype. The gene calls are TRBV25-1 and TRBJ2-2; D might be TRBD1 (6 bases). The CDR3 covers 15 residues. CDR1 MGHDK and CDR2 SYGVNS come from the germline V gene. The V gene lost 8 bases and the J gene lost 4 bases, with 17 bases spanning the gap. CDR3 loop: CASAYTGSGTGELFF. The CDR3 DNA reads as TGTGCCAGCGCCTATACAGGGTCAGGCACCGGGGAGCTGTTTTTT. The whole variable domain, remainder taken from reference TRBV25-1 and TRBJ2-2, is EADIYQTPRYLVIGTGKKITLECSQTMGHDKMYWYQQDPGMELHLIHYSYGVNSTEKGDLSSESTVSRIRTEHFPLTLESARPSHTSQYLCASAYTGSGTGELFFGEGSRLTVL.

This clonotype was detected only a few times. CDR3 sequence: CASSPPRTTYQETQYF. The DNA of the CDR3 is TGTGCCAGCAGCCCCCCCCGGACTACGTACCAAGAGACCCAGTACTTC. The chain recombines TRBV21-1 with TRBJ2-5; the table's D gene call, TRBD2, was not cross checked with the DNA. TRBV21-1 constitutes a pseudogene. This CDR3 spans 16 amino acids.

The chain has TRBV6-6 and TRBJ2-7; 10 bases are a match to TRBD1. J gave up 9 bases and V 0 bases, and 8 bases lay outside the gene matches. CDR3 length: 15 residues. CDR1 MNHNY and CDR2 SVGAGI come from the germline V gene (reference sequence). The CDR3 loop is CASSYSGQGPFGQYF. The CDR3 region has the DNA TGTGCCAGCAGTTACTCGGGACAGGGGCCTTTTGGGCAGTACTTC.

This clonotype occurred a few times. The rearrangement joins TRBV6-2 or TRBV6-3 to TRBJ2-7; D is uncertain. Trimming took off 6 bases at V and 2 bases at J, with 11 bases between the two ends. This CDR3 has 13 amino acids. Per germline, CDR1 MNHEY and CDR2 SVGEGT. CDR3 in amino acids: CASSQTETYEQYF. CDR3 sequence (DNA): TGTGCCAGCAGCCAGACCGAGACCTACGAGCAGTACTTC.

There are many counts of this clonotype. The chain joins TRBV12-3 or TRBV12-4 to TRBJ2-5; no firm D call. With 3 bases removed from V and 5 bases from J, the gap between germline ends came to 4 bases. This CDR3 is built from 11 residues. Here the CDR3 reads CASSFRETQYF. CDR3 nucleotide sequence: TGTGCCAGCAGTTTTCGGGAGACCCAGTACTTC.

The rearrangement uses TRBV30 and TRBJ2-3; D is uncertain. Germline V gene lookup returns CDR1 GTSNPN and CDR2 SVGIG (reference sequence). CDR3 length equals 13 residues. V was shortened by 6 bases and J by 2 bases, with 12 bases between the two germline ends. The DNA of the CDR3 is TGTGCCTGTCATCCCGAGTACACAGATACGCAGTATTTT. Encoded protein: CACHPEYTDTQYF.

The chain joins TRBV7-9 to TRBJ2-1; a weak D match, TRBD2 (6 bases). Germline V gene data show CDR1 as SEHNR and CDR2 as FQNEAQ (reference sequence). Trimming pared 3 bases from V and 14 bases from J, leaving 11 bases between. The CDR3 is 11 amino acids. CDR3 bases: TGTGCCAGCAGCTTTGGACTATTGGAGTTCTTC. Protein sequence: CASSFGLLEFF.

This clonotype came up a few times. The J gene is TRBJ2-1, the V gene TRBV5-4; 11 nucleotides match TRBD2. The CDR3 runs 15 residues. Germline CDR1 reads SGHNT; CDR2 reads YYREEE (reference sequence). V was pared by 5 bases and J by 3 bases, with 4 bases of the junction left unmatched. Here the CDR3 reads CASSLAGGNYNEQFF. The DNA of the CDR3 is TGTGCCAGCAGTTTAGCGGGGGGGAACTACAATGAGCAGTTCTTC. Full variable domain (rest looked up from reference TRBV5-4 and TRBJ2-1): ETGVTQSPTHLIKTRGQQVTLRCSSQSGHNTVSWYQQALGQGPQFIFQYYREEENGRGNFPPRFSGLQFPNYSSELNVNALELDDSALYLCASSLAGGNYNEQFFGPGTRLTVL.

The rearrangement uses TRBV7-2 and TRBJ2-7; 9 nucleotides align to TRBD2. The J segment lost 4 bases and the V segment lost 0 bases, leaving 22 bases of the junction unmatched. The germline CDR1 and CDR2 sequences are SGHTA and FQGNSA. This CDR3 region has 21 residues. The CDR3 sequence: CASSLAPWGGGAPSFIYEQYF. CDR3 nucleotides: TGTGCCAGCAGCTTAGCCCCATGGGGCGGGGGGGCCCCGAGCTTTATTTACGAGCAGTACTTC.

The chain links TRBV7-2 to TRBJ2-4; D is perhaps TRBD2 (6 bases). This CDR3 has 15 residues. The germline V gene encodes CDR1 SGHTA and CDR2 FQGNSA. The V end was cut by 1 base, the J end by 0 bases, with 7 bases between. The CDR3 sequence is CASSLGRGAKNIQYF. For the CDR3, the DNA is TGTGCCAGCAGCTTAGGGAGGGGAGCCAAAAACATTCAGTACTTC.

This clonotype was seen only a few times. V is TRBV29-1 and J is TRBJ2-3; D is possibly TRBD2 (6 bases). CDR3 size: 14 residues. CDR1 and CDR2 from the germline V gene are SQVTM and ANQGSEA. V lost 8 bases to trimming and J lost 3 bases, with 18 bases between them. The CDR3 loop is CSIKRRVLTDTQYF. Written as DNA, the CDR3 is TGCAGCATAAAACGGAGGGTTTTGACAGATACGCAGTATTTT.

The chain employs TRBV2 and TRBJ2-4; TRBD1 matches 7 bases. V was clipped by 6 bases and J by 2 bases; unmatched bases: 7. CDR3 size: 15 residues. Germline CDR1 SNHLY, CDR2 FYNNEI. CDR3 in DNA: TGTGCCAGCAGGGAAAACAGGGGAACCAAAAACATTCAGTACTTC. Translation: CASRENRGTKNIQYF.

This clonotype was picked up a small number of times. This chain connects TRBV4-2 to TRBJ2-2; D is undetermined. V lost 0 bases, J lost 13 bases, and 15 bases lay in between. This CDR3 comprises 14 residues. CDR1 and CDR2 from the germline V gene are LGHNA and YNFKEQ. In DNA, the CDR3 is TGTGCCAGCAGCCAAGAAACGGCGCCCCGCGTGCTGTTTTTT. Translation gives CASSQETAPRVLFF.

The chain couples TRBV20-1 to TRBJ2-3; D is unresolved. The CDR3 is made up of 12 amino acids. V was pared by 0 bases and J by 6 bases, with 7 bases between. CDR1 and CDR2 (germline): DFQATT, SNEGSKA (reference sequence). CDR3 sequence (DNA): TGCAGTGCTAGAGAAGGGTTGGATACGCAGTATTTT. It encodes CSAREGLDTQYF.

The chain joins TRBV4-3 to TRBJ2-3, with 13 bases matching TRBD2. Germline values: CDR1 LGHNA, CDR2 YSLEER. J lost 4 bases, V lost 4 bases, and 5 bases had no gene match. The CDR3 runs 16 residues. The CDR3 region is CASSLKGLAGADTQYF. The DNA of the CDR3 is TGCGCCAGCAGCCTGAAAGGACTAGCGGGAGCAGATACGCAGTATTTT.

This clonotype was seen a handful of times. This chain joins TRBV5-1 and TRBJ1-1; D gene uncertain. V was cut by 0 bases and J by 1 base, with 10 bases left in between. The germline V gene has CDR1 SGHRS and CDR2 YFSETQ. This CDR3 comprises 15 residues. The CDR3 region has the DNA TGCGCCAGCAGCTTGGCCGTCCCGACGAACACTGAAGCTTTCTTT. Translating gives CASSLAVPTNTEAFF.

The chain has TRBV12-3 or TRBV12-4 and TRBJ1-4; D call uncertain. The CDR3 length is 15 residues. V lost 5 bases and J lost 8, with 18 bases in between. The CDR3: CASSPWRGLGEKLFF. CDR3 DNA: TGTGCCAGCAGTCCTTGGAGAGGGCTTGGGGAAAAACTGTTTTTT.

This clonotype was seen at least ten times. The rearrangement links TRBV29-1 to TRBJ1-2; 7 nucleotides match TRBD1. V dropped 5 bases and J dropped 6; count of bases not matched to a gene: 9. The CDR3 spans 13 residues. The germline CDR1 and CDR2 sequences are SQVTM and ANQGSEA. The CDR3 DNA sequence: TGCAGCGTTTCCCGACAGGGATCGAATGGCTACACCTTC. Translated: CSVSRQGSNGYTF.

The chain is built from TRBV20-1 and TRBJ2-5, with D perhaps matching TRBD2 (5 bases). The CDR3 is made up of 13 amino acids. The V gene lost 4 bases and the J gene lost 5 bases, with 14 bases spanning the gap. Germline V gene lookup returns CDR1 DFQATT and CDR2 SNEGSKA (reference sequence). Written as DNA, the CDR3 is TGCAGTGCTACTTTCGGGCGCGGGGAGACCCAGTACTTC. Its translation is CSATFGRGETQYF.

The chain is built from TRBV27 and TRBJ2-1; 7 bases match TRBD2. Losses at the gene ends were 0 bases for V and 8 bases for J; bases not matched to a gene: 7. The CDR3 has 15 amino acids. Germline V lookup: CDR1 MNHEY, CDR2 SMNVEV (reference sequence). The CDR3 here is CASSLSAGVYDEQFF. CDR3 coding DNA: TGTGCCAGCAGTTTATCTGCGGGAGTGTATGATGAGCAGTTCTTC.

This clonotype was seen a handful of times. The V gene is TRBV27, the J gene TRBJ2-1; D uncertain. CDR1 and CDR2 (germline): MNHEY, SMNVEV (reference sequence). This CDR3 contains 17 residues. The V end was cut by 4 bases, the J end by 2 bases, with 18 bases between. CDR3 sequence: CASSSYRPGVPYNEQFF. The DNA of the CDR3 is TGTGCCAGCAGTTCCTACCGCCCCGGTGTTCCCTACAATGAGCAGTTCTTC.

This chain connects TRBV20-1 to TRBJ1-2; TRBD1 is a possible D gene (6 bases). The V gene's germline CDR1 is DFQATT and CDR2 SNEGSKA (reference sequence). CDR3 length: 15 amino acids. V lost 0 bases and J 5 bases, leaving 16 bases between the germline ends. CDR3 bases: TGCAGTGCTAGAGAGACCGGGACACGAATTTATGGCTACACCTTC. This encodes CSARETGTRIYGYTF.

This clonotype was counted a few times. V gene TRBV7-2 combines with J gene TRBJ2-1; TRBD2 matches 10 bases. Germline trimming cut 4 bases from V and 6 bases from J; bases unmatched to any gene: 6. This CDR3 contains 15 residues. The V gene's germline CDR1 is SGHTA and CDR2 FQGNSA. The CDR3 nucleotides are TGTGCCAGCAGCTCTAGCGGGGGTACGAGCAATGAGCAGTTCTTC. The encoded protein is CASSSSGGTSNEQFF.

This clonotype was recorded a few times. V usage is TRBV20-1 and J usage is TRBJ2-2; 8 nucleotides align to TRBD2. V gave up 0 bases and J gave up 5 bases; unmatched junction bases: 5. This CDR3 has 15 amino acids. The V gene's germline CDR1 is DFQATT and CDR2 SNEGSKA (reference sequence). CDR3 nucleotides: TGCAGTGCTAGAGATATCGGGGGGGGAACCGGGGAGCTGTTTTTT. Its protein is CSARDIGGGTGELFF.

The V call is TRBV6-2 or TRBV6-3, the J call TRBJ1-1, with D unclear. The germline V gene encodes CDR1 MNHEY and CDR2 SVGEGT. The CDR3 contains 14 residues. Trimming shortened V by 5 bases and J by 4 bases, and 14 bases separated the two germline ends. This CDR3 reads CASSPTAEVTEAFF. CDR3 nucleotides: TGTGCCAGCAGTCCTACGGCGGAGGTCACTGAAGCTTTCTTT.